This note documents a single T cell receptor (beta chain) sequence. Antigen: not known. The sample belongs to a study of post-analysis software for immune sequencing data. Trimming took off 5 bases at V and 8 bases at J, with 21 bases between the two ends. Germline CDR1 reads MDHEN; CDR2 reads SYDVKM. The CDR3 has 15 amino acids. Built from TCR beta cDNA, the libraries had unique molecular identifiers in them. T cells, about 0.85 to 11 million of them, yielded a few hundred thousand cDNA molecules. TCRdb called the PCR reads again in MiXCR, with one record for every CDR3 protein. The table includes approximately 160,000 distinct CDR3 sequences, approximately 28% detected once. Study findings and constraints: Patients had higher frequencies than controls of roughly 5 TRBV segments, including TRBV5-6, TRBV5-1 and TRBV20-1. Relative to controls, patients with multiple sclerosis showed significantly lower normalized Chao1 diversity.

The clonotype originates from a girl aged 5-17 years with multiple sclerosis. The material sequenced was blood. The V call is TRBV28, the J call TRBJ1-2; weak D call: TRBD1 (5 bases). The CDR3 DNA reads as TGTGCCAGCAGTGCCACTACTGGGGGGGGGAAGGGCTACACCTTC. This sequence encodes CASSATTGGGKGYTF.